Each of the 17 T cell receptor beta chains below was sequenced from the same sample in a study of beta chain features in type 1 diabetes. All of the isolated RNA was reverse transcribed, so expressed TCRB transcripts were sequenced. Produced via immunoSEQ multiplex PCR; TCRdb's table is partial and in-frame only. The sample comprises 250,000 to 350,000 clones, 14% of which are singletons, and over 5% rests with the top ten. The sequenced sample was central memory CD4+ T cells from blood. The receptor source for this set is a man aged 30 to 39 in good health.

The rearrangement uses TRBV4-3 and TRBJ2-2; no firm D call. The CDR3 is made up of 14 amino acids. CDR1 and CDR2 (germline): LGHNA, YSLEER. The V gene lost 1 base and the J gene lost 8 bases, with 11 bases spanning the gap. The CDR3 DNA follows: TGCGCCAGCAGCCAAGGGGTTAGGCCAGGGGAGCTGTTTTTT. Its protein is CASSQGVRPGELFF.

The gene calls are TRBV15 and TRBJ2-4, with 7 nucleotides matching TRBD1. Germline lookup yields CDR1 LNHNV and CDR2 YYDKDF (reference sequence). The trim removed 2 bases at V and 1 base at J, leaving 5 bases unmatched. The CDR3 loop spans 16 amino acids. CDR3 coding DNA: TGTGCCACCAGCAGACCCCCGGACAGGGCCAAAAACATTCAGTACTTC. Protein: CATSRPPDRAKNIQYF.

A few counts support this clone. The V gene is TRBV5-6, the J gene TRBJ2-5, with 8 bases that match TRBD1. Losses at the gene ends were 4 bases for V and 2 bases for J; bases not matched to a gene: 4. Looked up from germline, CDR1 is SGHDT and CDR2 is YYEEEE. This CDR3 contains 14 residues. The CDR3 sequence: CASSPGQGQETQYF. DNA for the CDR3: TGTGCCAGCAGCCCAGGACAGGGACAAGAGACCCAGTACTTC.

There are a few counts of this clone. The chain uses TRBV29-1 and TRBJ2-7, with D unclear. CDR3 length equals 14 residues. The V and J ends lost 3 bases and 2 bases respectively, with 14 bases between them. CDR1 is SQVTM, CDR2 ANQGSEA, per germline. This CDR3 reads CSVEQHGRPYEQYF. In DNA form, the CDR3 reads TGCAGCGTTGAGCAACATGGCAGGCCCTACGAGCAGTACTTC.

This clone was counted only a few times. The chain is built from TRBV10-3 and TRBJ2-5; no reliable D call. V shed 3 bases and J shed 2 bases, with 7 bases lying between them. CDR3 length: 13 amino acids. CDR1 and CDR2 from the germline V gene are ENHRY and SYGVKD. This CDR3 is CAISDVTQETQYF. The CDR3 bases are TGTGCCATCAGTGATGTGACGCAAGAGACCCAGTACTTC.

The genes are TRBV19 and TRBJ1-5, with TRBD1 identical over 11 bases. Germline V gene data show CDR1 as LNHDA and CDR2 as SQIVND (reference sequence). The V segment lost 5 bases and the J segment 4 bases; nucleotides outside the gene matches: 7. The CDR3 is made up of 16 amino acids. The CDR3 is CASSGRDRGWNQPQHF. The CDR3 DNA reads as TGTGCCAGTAGTGGCCGGGACAGGGGGTGGAATCAGCCCCAGCATTTT.

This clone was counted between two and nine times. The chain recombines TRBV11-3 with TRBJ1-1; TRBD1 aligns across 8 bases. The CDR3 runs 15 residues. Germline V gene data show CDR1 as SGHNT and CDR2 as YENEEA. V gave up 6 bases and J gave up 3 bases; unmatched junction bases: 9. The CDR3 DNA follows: TGTGCCAGCAGACGTACAGGGGGATTGGACACTGAAGCTTTCTTT. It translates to CASRRTGGLDTEAFF.

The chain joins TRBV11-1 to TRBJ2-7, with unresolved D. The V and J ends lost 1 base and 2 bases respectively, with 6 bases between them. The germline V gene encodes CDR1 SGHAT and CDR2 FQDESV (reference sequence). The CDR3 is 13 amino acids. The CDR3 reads CASSLVWAYEQYF. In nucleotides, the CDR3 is TGTGCCAGCAGCTTAGTATGGGCCTACGAGCAGTACTTC.

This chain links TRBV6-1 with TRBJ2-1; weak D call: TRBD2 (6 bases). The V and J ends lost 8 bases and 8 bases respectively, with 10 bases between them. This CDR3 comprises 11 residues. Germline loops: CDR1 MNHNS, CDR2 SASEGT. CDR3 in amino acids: CASRRRDEQFF. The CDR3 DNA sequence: TGTGCCAGCCGCCGGAGGGATGAGCAGTTCTTC.

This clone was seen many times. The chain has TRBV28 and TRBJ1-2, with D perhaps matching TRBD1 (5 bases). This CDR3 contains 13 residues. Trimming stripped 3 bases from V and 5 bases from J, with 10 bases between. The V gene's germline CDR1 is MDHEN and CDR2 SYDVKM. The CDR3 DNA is TGTGCCAGCAGTTTCCTTAAGGGGTATGGCTACACCTTC. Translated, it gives CASSFLKGYGYTF.

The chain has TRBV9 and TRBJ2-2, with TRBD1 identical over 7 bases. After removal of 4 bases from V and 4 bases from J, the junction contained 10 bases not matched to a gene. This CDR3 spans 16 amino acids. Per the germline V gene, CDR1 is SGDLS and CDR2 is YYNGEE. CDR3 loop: CASSSQDRVGTGELFF. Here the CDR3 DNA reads TGTGCCAGCAGCTCGCAAGACAGGGTCGGCACCGGGGAGCTGTTTTTT.

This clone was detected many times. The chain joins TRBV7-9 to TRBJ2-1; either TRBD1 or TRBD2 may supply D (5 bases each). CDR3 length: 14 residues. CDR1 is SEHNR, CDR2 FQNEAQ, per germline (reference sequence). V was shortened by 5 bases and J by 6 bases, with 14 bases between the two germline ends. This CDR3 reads CASSRGEQVNEQFF. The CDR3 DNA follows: TGTGCCAGCAGCCGAGGGGAGCAGGTCAATGAGCAGTTCTTC. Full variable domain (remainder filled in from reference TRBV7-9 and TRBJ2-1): DTGVSQNPRHKITKRGQNVTFRCDPISEHNRLYWYRQTLGQGPEFLTYFQNEAQLEKSRLLSDRFSAERPKGSFSTLEIQRTEQGDSAMYLCASSRGEQVNEQFFGPGTRLTVL.

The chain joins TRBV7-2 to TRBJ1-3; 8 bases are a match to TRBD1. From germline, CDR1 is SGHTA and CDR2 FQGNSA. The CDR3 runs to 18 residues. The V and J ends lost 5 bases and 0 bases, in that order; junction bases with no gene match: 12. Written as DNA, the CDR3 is TGTGCCAGCAGCGTAGACAGGGGTAATGATCTCTCTGGAAACACCATATATTTT. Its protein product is CASSVDRGNDLSGNTIYF.

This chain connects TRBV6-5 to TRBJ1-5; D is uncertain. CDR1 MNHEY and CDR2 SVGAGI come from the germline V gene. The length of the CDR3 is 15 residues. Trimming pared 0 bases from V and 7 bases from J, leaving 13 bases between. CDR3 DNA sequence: TGTGCCAGCAGTTACTCCATTGGAGTTGGGCAGCCCCAGCATTTT. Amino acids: CASSYSIGVGQPQHF.

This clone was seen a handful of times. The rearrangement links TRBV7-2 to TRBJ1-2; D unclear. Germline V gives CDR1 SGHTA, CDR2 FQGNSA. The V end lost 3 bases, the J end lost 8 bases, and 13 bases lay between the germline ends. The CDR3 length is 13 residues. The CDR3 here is CASSFERLGGYTF. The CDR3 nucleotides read TGTGCCAGCAGCTTCGAGAGATTGGGGGGCTACACCTTC.

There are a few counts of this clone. CDR3 in amino acids: CASSPTGSGNYGYTF. As DNA, the CDR3 is TGTGCCAGCAGCCCAACAGGGAGTGGTAACTATGGCTACACCTTC. The V call is TRBV7-3, the J call TRBJ1-2; D is perhaps TRBD1 (6 bases). CDR3 size: 15 residues. The V end lost 5 bases, the J end lost 1 base, and 14 bases lay between the germline ends. Germline assignment: CDR1 SGHTA and CDR2 FQGTGA.

This CDR3 is CASSVGGRETQYF. The CDR3 region has the DNA TGTGCCAGCAGTGTTGGCGGAAGGGAGACCCAGTACTTC. The rearrangement joins TRBV6-5 to TRBJ2-5; D ambiguous. This CDR3 comprises 13 residues. Germline V gene data show CDR1 as MNHEY and CDR2 as SVGAGI. The V and J ends lost 5 bases and 5 bases respectively, with 12 bases between them.